This is a list of T cell receptor beta chains from one sample in a study of T cells after somatic rescue of genetic block. TCRdb's copy holds only in-frame clones and misses some; the assay was immunoSEQ multiplex PCR. This sample has under 15,000 clones, with roughly 73% found just once. What was sequenced was peripheral blood mononuclear cells (PBMCs). The receptors derive from a boy under 18. CDR3s include the opening cysteine and the closing phenylalanine or tryptophan. D genes are given only for firm matches. Clone size is not always given. Where it is, it says once, few, many or a class for expanded clones.

clone_size j_call d_call v_call cdr3_nt cdr3_aa
- TRBJ2-6 - TRBV19 TGTGCCAGTAGTGCACAGGGGGGGACCGGGGCCAACGTCCTGACTTTC CASSAQGGTGANVLTF
- TRBJ2-1 - TRBV9 TGTGCCAGCAGCGTAGACCAGGGAAGGAGCAGGGTGATCTACAATGAGCAGTTCTTC CASSVDQGRSRVIYNEQFF
- TRBJ2-5 - TRBV5-1 TGCGCCAGCAGCTTGATTGGCAGGACGTGGGGGCAAGAGACCCAGTACTTC CASSLIGRTWGQETQYF
- TRBJ2-2 - TRBV28 TGTGCCAGCAAGGCGGTCACCGCGAACACCGGGGAGCTGTTTTTT CASKAVTANTGELFF
- TRBJ2-5 TRBD2 TRBV5-1 TGCGCCAGCAGCGCAACTAGCGGGGGGGCCATTCTAAGGGAGACCCAGTACTTC CASSATSGGAILRETQYF
medium-sized TRBJ1-2 TRBD1 TRBV30 TGTGCCTGGAGTGTAACTCGGGACAGTAACTATGGCTACACCTTC CAWSVTRDSNYGYTF
- TRBJ2-1 TRBD1 TRBV29-1 TGCAGCTTCTACAGGGGTTACAATGAGCAGTTCTTC CSFYRGYNEQFF
few TRBJ1-2 TRBD1 TRBV18 TGTGCCAGCTCATCCGGGACAGGGAACTATGGCTACACCTTC CASSSGTGNYGYTF
- TRBJ1-5 - TRBV6-1 TGTGCCAGCAGTGAAGGGGCGGGGTATGGTCAGCCCCAGCATTTT CASSEGAGYGQPQHF
- TRBJ2-1 TRBD2 TRBV7-7 TGTGCTAGCAGCTTCGGACTAGCGGTAAACAATGAGCAGTTCTTC CASSFGLAVNNEQFF
few TRBJ2-7 TRBD1 TRBV28 TGTGCCAGCAGCCCGACAGGGGGCTCATACGAGCAGTACTTC CASSPTGGSYEQYF
- TRBJ1-1 - TRBV7-9 TGTGCCAGCAGCTTAGAAATGGGGCGAAGGACTGAAGCTTTCTTT CASSLEMGRRTEAFF
- TRBJ2-7 TRBD1 TRBV11-2 TGTGCCAGCAGCCCTACAGGGACAGGGCCCTACGAGCAGTACTTC CASSPTGTGPYEQYF
- TRBJ2-3 - TRBV5-1 TGCGCCAGCAGCATCGCTACAGGGAGCACAGATACGCAGTATTTT CASSIATGSTDTQYF
few TRBJ1-5 TRBD1 TRBV27 TGTGCCAGCGGGGGACAGGGAAGCAATCAGCCCCAGCATTTT CASGGQGSNQPQHF
few TRBJ1-1 TRBD1 TRBV19 TGTGCCAGTAGTACCCCGACAGGGAGGACTGAAGCTTTCTTT CASSTPTGRTEAFF
- TRBJ2-7 - TRBV7-2 TGTGCCAGCAGCCCGGGACCCTACGAGCAGTACTTC CASSPGPYEQYF
- TRBJ1-2 TRBD1 TRBV10-1 TGCGCCAGTCAGAAATTCAGGGGGCATGGCTACACCTTC CASQKFRGHGYTF
- TRBJ1-1 - TRBV18 TGTGCCAGCTCCCCTCAGGGCTCTAACACTGAAGCTTTCTTT CASSPQGSNTEAFF
- TRBJ2-7 - TRBV28 TGTGCCAGCAGTTTTCCAGGGTCCTACGAGCAGTACTTC CASSFPGSYEQYF